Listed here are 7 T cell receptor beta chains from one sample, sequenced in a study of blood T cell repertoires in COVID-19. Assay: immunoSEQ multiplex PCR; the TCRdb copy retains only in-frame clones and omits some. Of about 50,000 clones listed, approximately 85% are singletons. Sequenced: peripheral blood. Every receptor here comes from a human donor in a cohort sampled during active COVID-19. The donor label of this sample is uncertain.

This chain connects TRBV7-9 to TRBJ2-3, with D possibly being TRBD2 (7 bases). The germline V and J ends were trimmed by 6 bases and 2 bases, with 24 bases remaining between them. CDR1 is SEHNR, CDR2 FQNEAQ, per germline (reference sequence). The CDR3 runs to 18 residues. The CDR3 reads CASSYAGAPFFYTDTQYF. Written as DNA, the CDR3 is TGTGCCAGCAGTTATGCGGGGGCCCCTTTCTTCTACACAGATACGCAGTATTTT.

The CDR3 is CASRRDFNNEQFF. In DNA, the CDR3 is TGTGCCAGCAGGAGGGACTTCAACAATGAGCAGTTCTTC. The V call is TRBV2, the J call TRBJ2-1, with D perhaps TRBD2 (6 bases). The length of the CDR3 is 13 residues. Germline loops: CDR1 SNHLY, CDR2 FYNNEI. Trimming took off 6 bases at V and 5 bases at J, with 11 bases between the two ends. Using reference TRBV2 and TRBJ2-1 for the parts outside the CDR3, the full variable domain is EPEVTQTPSHQVTQMGQEVILRCVPISNHLYFYWYRQILGQKVEFLVSFYNNEISEKSEIFDDQFSVERPDGSNFTLKIRSTKLEDSAMYFCASRRDFNNEQFFGPGTRLTVL.

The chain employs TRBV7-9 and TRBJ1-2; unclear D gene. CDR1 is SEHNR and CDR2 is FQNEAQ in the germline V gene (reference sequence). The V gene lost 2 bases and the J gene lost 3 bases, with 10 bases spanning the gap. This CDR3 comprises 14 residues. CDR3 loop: CASSLNRGDYGYTF. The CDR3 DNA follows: TGTGCCAGCAGCTTAAACCGGGGAGACTATGGCTACACCTTC. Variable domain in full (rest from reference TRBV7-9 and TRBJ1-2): DTGVSQNPRHKITKRGQNVTFRCDPISEHNRLYWYRQTLGQGPEFLTYFQNEAQLEKSRLLSDRFSAERPKGSFSTLEIQRTEQGDSAMYLCASSLNRGDYGYTFGSGTRLTVV.

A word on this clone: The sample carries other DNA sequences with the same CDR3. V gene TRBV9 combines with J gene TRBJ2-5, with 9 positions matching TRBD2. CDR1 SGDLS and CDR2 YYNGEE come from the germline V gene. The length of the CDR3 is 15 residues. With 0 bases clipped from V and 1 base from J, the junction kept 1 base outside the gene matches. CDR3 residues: CASSVDSGGQETQYF. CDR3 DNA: TGTGCCAGCAGCGTAGATAGCGGGGGCCAAGAGACCCAGTACTTC.

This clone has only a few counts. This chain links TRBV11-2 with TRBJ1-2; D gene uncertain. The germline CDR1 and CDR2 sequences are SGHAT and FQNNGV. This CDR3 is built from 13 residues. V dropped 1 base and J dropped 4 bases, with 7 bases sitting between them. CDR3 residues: CASSLAGLYGYTF. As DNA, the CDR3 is TGTGCCAGCAGCTTAGCGGGTCTCTATGGCTACACCTTC. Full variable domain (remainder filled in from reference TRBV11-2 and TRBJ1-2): EAGVAQSPRYKIIEKRQSVAFWCNPISGHATLYWYQQILGQGPKLLIQFQNNGVVDDSQLPKDRFSAERLKGVDSTLKIQPAKLEDSAVYLCASSLAGLYGYTFGSGTRLTVV.

As DNA, the CDR3 is TGTGCCAGCAGTTACTCGGCGGGGGCACAAGAGACCCAGTACTTC. Protein sequence: CASSYSAGAQETQYF. This sequence joins TRBV6-5 and TRBJ2-5, with a possible D match to TRBD2 (7 bases). CDR1 MNHEY and CDR2 SVGAGI come from the germline V gene. The CDR3 contains 15 residues. V shed 0 bases and J shed 2 bases, with 10 bases lying between them.

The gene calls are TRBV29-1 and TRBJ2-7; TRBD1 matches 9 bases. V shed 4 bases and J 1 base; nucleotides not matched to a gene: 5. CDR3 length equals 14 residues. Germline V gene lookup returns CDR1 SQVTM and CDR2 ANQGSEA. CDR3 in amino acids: CSVGRGTGSYEQYF. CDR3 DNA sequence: TGCAGCGTTGGGAGGGGGACAGGGTCCTACGAGCAGTACTTC.